This TCR beta chain is drawn from a study of early T cells in non-severe SARS-CoV-2 infection. This CDR3 comprises 15 residues. Germline V gene data show CDR1 as MGHRA and CDR2 as YSYEKL. V was clipped by 0 bases and J by 5 bases, with 12 bases between them. Individual cDNA molecules carried attached unique molecular identifiers. TCRdb re-analysed the 5' RACE reads in MiXCR, keeping a single row per CDR3 protein. The data show 95,000 to 150,000 distinct CDR3 sequences, just under 15% seen once. This clonotype was picked up a small number of times. This sequence was found in an adult who was a healthcare worker with PCR-confirmed SARS-CoV-2 infection or an uninfected control (not recorded which). The V call is TRBV4-1, the J call TRBJ2-3; no clear D gene. What was sequenced was whole blood. CDR3 coding DNA: TGCGCCAGCAGCCAAGAGACCGCCACCCAAGATACGCAGTATTTT. Translation gives CASSQETATQDTQYF.